The 16 T cell receptor beta chains presented below share a single source sample, sequenced in a study of T-cell reconstitution after alpha-beta-depleted transplantation in children. Unique molecular identifiers were built into the TCRbeta library. TCRdb fed the PCR reads into MiXCR, producing one record per CDR3 protein. The sample yields roughly 500,000 distinct CDR3 sequences, more than 9% seen once. Here the sequenced sample was PBMCs, taken before TCRalphabeta/CD19-depleted stem cell transplant. These receptors were obtained from a child younger than 10 with inherited bone marrow failure, due to receive a stem cell transplant.

This clonotype appeared many times. The V and J genes are TRBV6-5 and TRBJ1-4; tentative D call: TRBD1 (5 bases). The V and J ends lost 0 bases and 10 bases respectively, with 21 bases between them. This CDR3 is 17 amino acids long. The germline V gene has CDR1 MNHEY and CDR2 SVGAGI. The DNA for the CDR3 is TGTGCCAGCAGTTACTCTATCCAGGGCGGTCTAAAGGGAAAACTGTTTTTT. It specifies CASSYSIQGGLKGKLFF.

This clonotype came up many times. The chain couples TRBV6-2 or TRBV6-3 to TRBJ2-7, with no clear D. Trimming took off 0 bases at V and 5 bases at J, with 8 bases between the two ends. CDR3 length: 13 residues. Germline CDR1 is MNHEY and CDR2 is SVGEGT. Here the CDR3 reads CASSYSRNNEQYF. For the CDR3, the DNA is TGTGCCAGCAGTTACTCGCGGAATAACGAGCAGTACTTC.

The table lists this clonotype with many counts. DNA for the CDR3: TGTGCCAGCAGCGGGACGAAGGACAGGCCTCGGGGAGATACGCAGTATTTT. Amino acids: CASSGTKDRPRGDTQYF. This sequence joins TRBV7-9 and TRBJ2-3; 7 nucleotides align to TRBD1. V gave up 5 bases and J gave up 5 bases; unmatched junction bases: 16. This CDR3 is built from 17 residues. Germline CDR1 and CDR2: SEHNR and FQNEAQ (reference sequence).

This clonotype was picked up many times. The V gene is TRBV4-2, the J gene TRBJ2-3; D might be TRBD2 (5 bases). Trimming took 0 bases from V and 2 from J, leaving 15 bases between them. The germline V gene has CDR1 LGHNA and CDR2 YNFKEQ. The CDR3 contains 17 residues. This CDR3 is CASSQEGGRFYTDTQYF. The CDR3 coding sequence is TGTGCCAGCAGCCAAGAAGGAGGCCGCTTTTACACAGATACGCAGTATTTT.

Ten or more counts support this clonotype. The V gene is TRBV27, the J gene TRBJ2-6; D is undetermined. CDR1 is MNHEY, CDR2 SMNVEV, per germline (reference sequence). Trimming stripped 5 bases from V and 0 bases from J, with 5 bases between. The CDR3 sequence is 14 residues long. CDR3 loop: CASSPISGANVLTF. CDR3 bases: TGTGCCAGCAGTCCCATCTCTGGGGCCAACGTCCTGACTTTC. Drawing the rest from reference TRBV27 and TRBJ2-6, the complete variable domain is EAQVTQNPRYLITVTGKKLTVTCSQNMNHEYMSWYRQDPGLGLRQIYYSMNVEVTDKGDVPEGYKVSRKEKRNFPLILESPSPNQTSLYFCASSPISGANVLTFGAGSRLTVL.

This clonotype was seen repeatedly, ten times or more. The V and J genes are TRBV12-5 and TRBJ1-5, with 8 nucleotides matching TRBD1. Losses at the gene ends were 4 bases for V and 0 bases for J; bases not matched to a gene: 5. The CDR3 has 16 residues. Germline-derived CDR1 and CDR2 are LGHNT and FRNRAP. In DNA, the CDR3 is TGTGCTAGTGGTTGCCCGGACAGGGATAGCAATCAGCCCCAGCATTTT. Its translation: CASGCPDRDSNQPQHF.

The CDR3 DNA sequence: TGCGCCAGCAGCTTGCTTTCCGTGGGGGTGAGGAATGAGCAGTTCTTC. Translating gives CASSLLSVGVRNEQFF. V and J are TRBV5-1 and TRBJ2-1; D is tentatively TRBD1 or TRBD2 (5 bases each). CDR3 length: 16 amino acids. V was cut by 1 base and J by 7 bases, with 18 bases left in between. CDR1 is SGHRS, CDR2 YFSETQ, per germline.

This clonotype was recorded at least ten times. J is TRBJ2-3 and V is TRBV20-1; D remains ambiguous. Germline V gene data show CDR1 as DFQATT and CDR2 as SNEGSKA (reference sequence). The CDR3 has 13 amino acids. The CDR3 loop is CSAQSGLKDTQYF. DNA for the CDR3: TGCAGCGCTCAGTCTGGCCTCAAAGATACGCAGTATTTT.

This clonotype was counted many times. This chain connects TRBV6-1 to TRBJ2-7, with TRBD1 matching 10 bases. This CDR3 is built from 14 residues. In germline, CDR1 is MNHNS, CDR2 SASEGT. V trimming: 7 bases; J trimming: 2 bases; junction bases outside the gene matches: 5. In nucleotides, the CDR3 is TGTGCCAGCAACTACGGACAGGGGGCCTACGAGCAGTACTTC. Its protein product is CASNYGQGAYEQYF.

At least ten counts were recorded for this clonotype. V usage is TRBV12-3 or TRBV12-4 and J usage is TRBJ2-3; 10 nucleotides match TRBD2. The CDR3 is 17 amino acids. The junction had 8 bases not matched to a gene; V was cut back by 5 bases and J by 0 bases. The CDR3 loop reads CASSLPGLARSTDTQYF. CDR3 sequence (DNA): TGTGCCAGCAGTCTCCCGGGACTAGCGCGTAGCACAGATACGCAGTATTTT.

The gene calls are TRBV11-2 and TRBJ2-2, with D possibly being TRBD2 (6 bases). CDR1 is SGHAT, CDR2 FQNNGV, per germline. The length of the CDR3 is 14 residues. V lost 5 bases, J lost 4 bases, and 11 bases lay in between. CDR3 sequence reads: CASSAEGGTGELFF. In DNA form, the CDR3 reads TGTGCCAGCAGCGCGGAGGGCGGCACCGGGGAGCTGTTTTTT.

There are many counts of this clonotype. The J gene is TRBJ1-2, the V gene TRBV29-1; D may be TRBD1 (5 bases). The CDR3 is 13 residues long. Germline-derived CDR1 and CDR2 are SQVTM and ANQGSEA. The V and J ends lost 7 bases and 8 bases respectively, with 20 bases between them. In DNA form, the CDR3 reads TGCAGCGCTGTGGCCGGGACGCCGGTGGGCTACACCTTC. Amino acids: CSAVAGTPVGYTF.

The table lists this clonotype with many counts. This rearrangement joins TRBV7-8 to TRBJ1-1; D not certain. Looked up from germline, CDR1 is SGHVS and CDR2 is FQNEAQ. This CDR3 region has 14 residues. With 0 bases removed from V and 4 bases from J, the gap between germline ends came to 9 bases. CDR3 sequence reads: CASSLATSGTEAFF. The CDR3 DNA sequence: TGTGCCAGCAGCTTAGCGACCAGCGGCACTGAAGCTTTCTTT.

The rearrangement uses TRBV5-6 and TRBJ2-5; D possibly corresponds to TRBD2 (5 bases). V was pared by 4 bases and J by 2 bases, with 18 bases between. The CDR3 spans 16 residues. From germline, CDR1 is SGHDT and CDR2 YYEEEE. CDR3 sequence: CASSRMADSKQETQYF. The DNA of the CDR3 is TGTGCCAGCAGCCGGATGGCGGACTCGAAACAAGAGACCCAGTACTTC. Complete variable domain (other parts from reference TRBV5-6 and TRBJ2-5): DAGVTQSPTHLIKTRGQQVTLRCSPKSGHDTVSWYQQALGQGPQFIFQYYEEEERQRGNFPDRFSGHQFPNYSSELNVNALLLGDSALYLCASSRMADSKQETQYFGPGTRLLVL.

This clonotype came up a few times. An end of the junction does not agree with germline; a read error may underlie this. The genes are TRBV4-1 and TRBJ1-5; no clear D gene. CDR3 size: 13 residues. Looked up from germline, CDR1 is MGHRA and CDR2 is YSYEKL. The CDR3 coding sequence is TGCGCCAGTAGCCAAGATCTAAGTCAGCCCCAGCATTTT. Protein: CASSQDLSQPQHF.

This clonotype has ten or more counts. The genes are TRBV20-1 and TRBJ1-1; possibly TRBD1 for D (5 bases). Germline assignment: CDR1 DFQATT and CDR2 SNEGSKA (reference sequence). V was cut by 6 bases and J by 1 base, with 12 bases left in between. The CDR3 runs to 13 residues. CDR3 residues: CSAETVSNTEAFF. CDR3 DNA: TGCAGTGCCGAGACAGTGTCGAACACTGAAGCTTTCTTT.